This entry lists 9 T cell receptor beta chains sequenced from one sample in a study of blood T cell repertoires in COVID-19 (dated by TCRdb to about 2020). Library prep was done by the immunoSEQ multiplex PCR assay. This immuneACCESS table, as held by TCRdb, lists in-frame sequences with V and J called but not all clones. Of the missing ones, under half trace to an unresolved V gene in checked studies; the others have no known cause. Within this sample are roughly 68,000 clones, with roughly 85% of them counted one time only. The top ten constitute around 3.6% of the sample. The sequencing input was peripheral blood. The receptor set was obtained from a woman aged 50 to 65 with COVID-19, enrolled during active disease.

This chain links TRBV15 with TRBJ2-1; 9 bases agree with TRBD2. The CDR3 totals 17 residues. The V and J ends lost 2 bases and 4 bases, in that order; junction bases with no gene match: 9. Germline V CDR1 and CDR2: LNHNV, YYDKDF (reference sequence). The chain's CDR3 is CATSRSPRLAGYNEQFF. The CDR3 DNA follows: TGTGCCACCAGCAGATCCCCCCGGCTAGCGGGGTACAATGAGCAGTTCTTC. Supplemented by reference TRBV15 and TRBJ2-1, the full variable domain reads DAMVIQNPRYQVTQFGKPVTLSCSQTLNHNVMYWYQQKSSQAPKLLFHYYDKDFNNEADTPDNFQSRRPNTSFCFLDIRSPGLGDTAMYLCATSRSPRLAGYNEQFFGPGTRLTVL.

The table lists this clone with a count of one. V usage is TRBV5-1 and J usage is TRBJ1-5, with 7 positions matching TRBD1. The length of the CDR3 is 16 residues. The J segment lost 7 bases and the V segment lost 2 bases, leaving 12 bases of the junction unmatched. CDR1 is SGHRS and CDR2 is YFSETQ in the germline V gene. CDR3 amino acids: CASSLNKGQGVQPQHF. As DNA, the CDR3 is TGCGCCAGCAGCTTAAATAAGGGCCAGGGGGTCCAGCCCCAGCATTTT. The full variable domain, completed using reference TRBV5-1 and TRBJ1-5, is KAGVTQTPRYLIKTRGQQVTLSCSPISGHRSVSWYQQTPGQGLQFLFEYFSETQRNKGNFPGRFSGRQFSNSRSEMNVSTLELGDSALYLCASSLNKGQGVQPQHFGDGTRLSIL.

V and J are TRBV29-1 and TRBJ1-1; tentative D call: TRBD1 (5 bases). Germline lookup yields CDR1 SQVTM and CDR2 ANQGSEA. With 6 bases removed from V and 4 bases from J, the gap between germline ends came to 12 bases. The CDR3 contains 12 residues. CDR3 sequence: CSVSGGGTEAFF. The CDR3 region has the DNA TGCAGCGTGTCCGGGGGGGGCACTGAAGCTTTCTTT.

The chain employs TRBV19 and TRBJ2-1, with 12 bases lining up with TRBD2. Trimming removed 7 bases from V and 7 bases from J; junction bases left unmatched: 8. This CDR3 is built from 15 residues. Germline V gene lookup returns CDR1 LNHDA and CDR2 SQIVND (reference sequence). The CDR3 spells CASKALAGGRNEQFF. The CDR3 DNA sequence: TGTGCCAGTAAAGCACTAGCGGGAGGAAGGAATGAGCAGTTCTTC.

In DNA, the CDR3 is TGTGCCACCAGTGACACCTTGACAGGGGGCGCGTCAGATACGCAGTATTTT. Translation: CATSDTLTGGASDTQYF. V is TRBV24-1 and J is TRBJ2-3, with TRBD1 matching 10 bases. This CDR3 has 17 amino acids. V was clipped by 4 bases and J by 4 bases; unmatched bases: 10. The germline gives CDR1 KGHDR, CDR2 SFDVKD.

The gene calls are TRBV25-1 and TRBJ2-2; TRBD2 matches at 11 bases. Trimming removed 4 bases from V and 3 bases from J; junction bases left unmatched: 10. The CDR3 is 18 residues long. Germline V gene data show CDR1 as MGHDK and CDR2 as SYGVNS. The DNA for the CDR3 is TGTGCCAGCAGTGTACCGCTTAGCGGGAGGGCCGACACCGGGGAGCTGTTTTTT. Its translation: CASSVPLSGRADTGELFF.

In DNA form, the CDR3 reads TGTGCCAGCAGCCGCGTGGGCAGGGGCACCGGGGAGCTGTTTTTT. Its protein product is CASSRVGRGTGELFF. The chain links TRBV5-4 to TRBJ2-2; a possible D gene is TRBD1 (6 bases). The CDR3 is made up of 15 amino acids. Germline V gene data show CDR1 as SGHNT and CDR2 as YYREEE (reference sequence). V was clipped by 4 bases and J by 4 bases, with 14 bases between them.

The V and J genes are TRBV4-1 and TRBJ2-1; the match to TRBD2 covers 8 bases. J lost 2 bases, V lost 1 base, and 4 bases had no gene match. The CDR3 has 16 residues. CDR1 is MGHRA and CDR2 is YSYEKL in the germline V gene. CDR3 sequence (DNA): TGCGCCAGCAGCCAAGCTACGGGAGGGGCCTACAATGAGCAGTTCTTC. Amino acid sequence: CASSQATGGAYNEQFF.

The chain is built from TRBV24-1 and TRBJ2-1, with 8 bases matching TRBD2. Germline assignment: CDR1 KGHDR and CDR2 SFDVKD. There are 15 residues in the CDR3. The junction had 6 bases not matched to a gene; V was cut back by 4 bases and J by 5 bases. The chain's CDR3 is CATSDYGLADNEQFF. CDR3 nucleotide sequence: TGTGCCACCAGTGACTACGGACTAGCAGACAATGAGCAGTTCTTC.